Listed here are 2 T cell receptor beta chains from one sample, sequenced in a study of T cell repertoires in cytomegalovirus infection. Using its own MiXCR run on the reads, TCRdb lists one record per CDR3 protein. The sample has under 850,000 distinct CDR3 sequences; 35% are singletons. The sample consisted of PBMCs. Receptor source: a human donor in good health (CMV status not recorded). Some clones in this sample may be carry-over from other donors' samples.

The chain is built from TRBV12-3 or TRBV12-4 and TRBJ2-1; no definite D call. This CDR3 has 13 residues. V shed 4 bases and J shed 16 bases, with 20 bases lying between them. CDR3 sequence: CASSSVGLTIYFF. The CDR3, as DNA: TGTGCCAGCAGTTCCGTAGGTCTGACAATATACTTCTTC.

Comments on this clonotype: A much larger clone differs by one base, so this may be a read error. The gene calls are TRBV7-6 and TRBJ2-1; unclear D gene. This CDR3 comprises 15 residues. Per the germline V gene, CDR1 is SGHVS and CDR2 is FNYEAQ. The CDR3 DNA reads as TGTGCCAGCAGCCCGATTCTGGGCAGCTACAAGGAGCAGTTCTTC. Protein sequence: CASSPILGSYKEQFF.